The rows below give T cell receptor beta chains drawn from one sample of a study of shared clonotypes between healthy human individuals. Clones were read by immunoSEQ multiplex PCR, and TCRdb kept only the in-frame ones, dropping some. The table lists roughly 770,000 clones, about 96% of them singletons. The sample was naive CD8+ T cells sorted from blood. Receptors were obtained from a man aged 25-40 years in good health. The CDR3 runs from the conserved cysteine through the conserved F or W. Fields, in order: D gene, J gene, CDR3 length, V gene, clone size, CDR3 DNA, CDR3 protein. D genes are given only for firm matches. Size values are once, few and many counts, or a class for expanded clones, and some rows have none.

D: TRBD1; J: TRBJ1-2; length: 15; V: TRBV27; size: -; DNA: TGTGCCAGCAGTCAGCGGACAGGGGCTCTAGGGGGCTACACCTTC; CDR3: CASSQRTGALGGYTF
D: -; J: TRBJ2-1; length: 15; V: TRBV11-3; size: -; DNA: TGTGCCAGCAGCTCGATGACTGGAGACTACAATGAGCAGTTCTTC; CDR3: CASSSMTGDYNEQFF
D: TRBD1; J: TRBJ2-7; length: 16; V: TRBV28; size: -; DNA: TGTGCCAGCAGTAACCCCGGGACAGGGTTCTCCTACGAGCAGTACTTC; CDR3: CASSNPGTGFSYEQYF
D: TRBD2; J: TRBJ2-7; length: 14; V: TRBV27; size: -; DNA: TGTGCCAGCAGTTGGGCGGGAGGGCCAAACGAGCAGTACTTC; CDR3: CASSWAGGPNEQYF
D: TRBD2; J: TRBJ2-3; length: 16; V: TRBV4-3; size: -; DNA: TGCGCCAGCAGCCAAGATTGGACTAGTGGTGCAGATACGCAGTATTTT; CDR3: CASSQDWTSGADTQYF
D: -; J: TRBJ2-2; length: 14; V: TRBV28; size: -; DNA: TGTGCCAGCAGTGTATATCAGAACACCGGGGAGCTGTTTTTT; CDR3: CASSVYQNTGELFF
D: -; J: TRBJ2-3; length: 15; V: TRBV5-6; size: -; DNA: TGTGCCAGCATACCGCAGGGCGCTAGCACAGATACGCAGTATTTT; CDR3: CASIPQGASTDTQYF
D: TRBD1; J: TRBJ2-7; length: 14; V: TRBV6-1; size: -; DNA: TGTGCCAGCACGGGGACAGGGGCACCGTACGAGCAGTACTTC; CDR3: CASTGTGAPYEQYF
D: -; J: TRBJ2-7; length: 11; V: TRBV28; size: -; DNA: TGTGCCAGCAGTGCACTGGCCGAGCAGTACTTC; CDR3: CASSALAEQYF
D: -; J: TRBJ2-1; length: 15; V: TRBV5-1; size: -; DNA: TGCGCCAGCAGCTTGGTAGGGAGCTCCTACAATGAGCAGTTCTTC; CDR3: CASSLVGSSYNEQFF
D: TRBD1; J: TRBJ2-2; length: 14; V: TRBV27; size: -; DNA: TGTGCCAGCACCACAGGGGGCCACACCGGGGAGCTGTTTTTT; CDR3: CASTTGGHTGELFF
D: TRBD2; J: TRBJ2-2; length: 16; V: TRBV15; size: -; DNA: TGTGCCACCAGCATCGGGACTAGCGGGATAGCTGGGGAGCTGTTTTTT; CDR3: CATSIGTSGIAGELFF
D: TRBD2; J: TRBJ2-1; length: 15; V: TRBV4-1; size: -; DNA: TGCGCCAGCAGCCAAGAGCTAACTAGCGACAATGAGCAGTTCTTC; CDR3: CASSQELTSDNEQFF
D: -; J: TRBJ2-6; length: 16; V: TRBV14; size: -; DNA: TGTGCCAGCAGCCCAACTACAGGGTCCGGGGCCAACGTCCTGACTTTC; CDR3: CASSPTTGSGANVLTF
D: TRBD2; J: TRBJ2-2; length: 19; V: TRBV30; size: once; DNA: TGTGCCTGGAGTGTATTAGTGATAGGACTAGAAGCCGTTCCCGGGGAGCTGTTTTTT; CDR3: CAWSVLVIGLEAVPGELFF
D: -; J: TRBJ2-7; length: 14; V: TRBV2; size: -; DNA: TGTGCCGCCTCAAGGGGGGGCTTCTCCTACGAGCAGTACTTC; CDR3: CAASRGGFSYEQYF
D: -; J: TRBJ1-3; length: 15; V: TRBV4-3; size: once; DNA: TGCGCCAGCAGCCAAGACGGCAGACTCGGAAACACCATATATTTT; CDR3: CASSQDGRLGNTIYF
D: TRBD1; J: TRBJ1-2; length: 16; V: TRBV5-1; size: -; DNA: TGCGCCAGCAGCTTGGGATACAGGGGGCTGGAGAATGGCTACACCTTC; CDR3: CASSLGYRGLENGYTF
D: -; J: TRBJ2-1; length: 12; V: TRBV2; size: -; DNA: TGTGCCAGCAGTGAAACATCCAATGAGCAGTTCTTC; CDR3: CASSETSNEQFF
D: -; J: TRBJ2-2; length: 15; V: TRBV2; size: -; DNA: TGTGCCAGCAGTCCGGTAGCGGACTACACCGGGGAGCTGTTTTTT; CDR3: CASSPVADYTGELFF
D: -; J: TRBJ2-1; length: 14; V: TRBV27; size: -; DNA: TGTGCCAGCGGTAAGATGGGGGTCCCATATGAGCAGTTCTTC; CDR3: CASGKMGVPYEQFF
D: -; J: TRBJ2-7; length: 17; V: TRBV21-1; size: -; DNA: TGTGCCAGCAGCAATTCAACACCAAGCGGGATCAGCTACGAGCAGTACTTC; CDR3: CASSNSTPSGISYEQYF
D: TRBD2; J: TRBJ2-5; length: 15; V: TRBV10-3; size: -; DNA: TGTGCCACCGCGAACCTCGCGGGGGGACAAGAGACCCAGTACTTC; CDR3: CATANLAGGQETQYF
D: -; J: TRBJ2-1; length: 12; V: TRBV29-1; size: -; DNA: TGCAGCGTTGGGTACATCTCCAATGAGCAGTTCTTC; CDR3: CSVGYISNEQFF
D: -; J: TRBJ2-1; length: 15; V: TRBV6-5; size: -; DNA: TGTGCCAGCAGTTACATTGTCGGGACCTACAATGAGCAGTTCTTC; CDR3: CASSYIVGTYNEQFF
D: TRBD1; J: TRBJ2-7; length: 16; V: TRBV11-2; size: -; DNA: TGTGCCAGCCGCTTATATACCGGGACAGCAGCCTACGAGCAGTACTTC; CDR3: CASRLYTGTAAYEQYF
D: -; J: TRBJ2-7; length: 16; V: TRBV7-8; size: -; DNA: TGTGCCAGCAGCTTAAAGGGGGATCCAGGGCCCTACGAGCAGTACTTC; CDR3: CASSLKGDPGPYEQYF
D: TRBD1; J: TRBJ2-7; length: 14; V: TRBV29-1; size: -; DNA: TGCAGCGTTGCCGGACAGGGAGAAACCTACGAGCAGTACTTC; CDR3: CSVAGQGETYEQYF
D: TRBD2; J: TRBJ2-7; length: 16; V: TRBV27; size: -; DNA: TGTGCCAGCATCGGACTAGCGGGAGGCTCGGGCTACGAGCAGTACTTC; CDR3: CASIGLAGGSGYEQYF
D: -; J: TRBJ2-1; length: 12; V: TRBV5-1; size: -; DNA: TGCGCCAGCAGCGACAGCTACAATGAGCAGTTCTTC; CDR3: CASSDSYNEQFF
D: -; J: TRBJ1-5; length: 13; V: TRBV6-5; size: -; DNA: TGTGCCAGCAGACTTTATAGCAATCAGCCCCAGCATTTT; CDR3: CASRLYSNQPQHF
D: -; J: TRBJ2-3; length: 11; V: TRBV6-5; size: -; DNA: TGTGCCAGCGGGCGATACGATACGCAGTATTTT; CDR3: CASGRYDTQYF
D: -; J: TRBJ1-1; length: 14; V: TRBV15; size: -; DNA: TGTGCCACCAGCGCCCGGGCTAGTGACACTGAAGCTTTCTTT; CDR3: CATSARASDTEAFF
D: -; J: TRBJ2-7; length: 13; V: TRBV10-3; size: -; DNA: TGTGCCATCAGTTTAGACAGATACTACGAGCAGTACTTC; CDR3: CAISLDRYYEQYF
D: TRBD1; J: TRBJ2-7; length: 12; V: TRBV6-6; size: -; DNA: TGTGCCAGCAGTCTTCGGGACAGCGAGCAGTACTTC; CDR3: CASSLRDSEQYF
D: -; J: TRBJ2-7; length: 14; V: TRBV9; size: -; DNA: TGTGCCAGCAGCGTTGGGGGAGCGCTCTACGAGCAGTACTTC; CDR3: CASSVGGALYEQYF
D: TRBD1; J: TRBJ1-1; length: 14; V: TRBV6-1; size: -; DNA: TGTGCCAGCAGCTCCAGGGGGATGAACACTGAAGCTTTCTTT; CDR3: CASSSRGMNTEAFF
D: TRBD1; J: TRBJ1-2; length: 14; V: TRBV7-9; size: -; DNA: TGTGCCAGCAGCTTAGGGACAGGGGTTGATGGCTACACCTTC; CDR3: CASSLGTGVDGYTF
D: -; J: TRBJ2-5; length: 17; V: TRBV7-9; size: -; DNA: TGTGCCAGCAGCTCGTCGGCACTTGGGGGGTACAAAGAGACCCAGTACTTC; CDR3: CASSSSALGGYKETQYF
D: -; J: TRBJ2-7; length: 13; V: TRBV7-9; size: once; DNA: TGTGCCAGCAGCTCTCCACAGGGCTACGAGCAGTACTTC; CDR3: CASSSPQGYEQYF
D: TRBD2; J: TRBJ2-3; length: 15; V: TRBV4-3; size: -; DNA: TGCGCCAGCAGCGCAGCGGGGGCTAGCACAGATACGCAGTATTTT; CDR3: CASSAAGASTDTQYF
D: -; J: TRBJ2-7; length: 16; V: TRBV5-1; size: -; DNA: TGCGCCAGCAGCTTGGGATCAGCAGTCAGCTCCTACGAGCAGTACTTC; CDR3: CASSLGSAVSSYEQYF
D: TRBD2; J: TRBJ2-1; length: 15; V: TRBV27; size: -; DNA: TGTGCCAGCAGTTTGGGACTAGCGCCCTACAATGAGCAGTTCTTC; CDR3: CASSLGLAPYNEQFF
D: -; J: TRBJ2-7; length: 14; V: TRBV5-1; size: -; DNA: TGCGCCAGCAGCGGGACGGTAACTTCCTACGAGCAGTACTTC; CDR3: CASSGTVTSYEQYF
D: TRBD1; J: TRBJ2-7; length: 15; V: TRBV27; size: -; DNA: TGTGCCAGCAGTACCTGGGACAGTGGGGGCCTCGAGCAGTACTTC; CDR3: CASSTWDSGGLEQYF
D: -; J: TRBJ2-3; length: 16; V: TRBV28; size: -; DNA: TGTGCCAGCAGTCAGGGACTGTTAACTAGCACAGATACGCAGTATTTT; CDR3: CASSQGLLTSTDTQYF
D: -; J: TRBJ2-2; length: 13; V: TRBV27; size: -; DNA: TGTGCCAGCAACCAAAGGAACACCGGGGAGCTGTTTTTT; CDR3: CASNQRNTGELFF
D: TRBD1; J: TRBJ1-2; length: 16; V: TRBV9; size: -; DNA: TGTGCCAGCAGCGTAGATCCAGGGGGAGATAACTATGGCTACACCTTC; CDR3: CASSVDPGGDNYGYTF
D: -; J: TRBJ1-5; length: 15; V: TRBV7-8; size: -; DNA: TGTGCCAGCAGCTTACGGACTGATAGCAATCAGCCCCAGCATTTT; CDR3: CASSLRTDSNQPQHF
D: TRBD1; J: TRBJ2-3; length: 14; V: TRBV19; size: -; DNA: TGTGCCAGTAGTTCCCGACAGGGAACAGATACGCAGTATTTT; CDR3: CASSSRQGTDTQYF
D: -; J: TRBJ2-1; length: 15; V: TRBV18; size: -; DNA: TGTGCCAGCTCACCACCAGAAACCCCATACAATGAGCAGTTCTTC; CDR3: CASSPPETPYNEQFF
D: -; J: TRBJ2-5; length: 16; V: TRBV7-9; size: -; DNA: TGTGCCAGCAGCTTCGCCCGGGTGTCGTACCAAGAGACCCAGTACTTC; CDR3: CASSFARVSYQETQYF
D: -; J: TRBJ2-7; length: 15; V: TRBV27; size: -; DNA: TGTGCCAGCAGTTTATTAAAGGGTGGAGCCTACGAGCAGTACTTC; CDR3: CASSLLKGGAYEQYF
D: TRBD2; J: TRBJ2-7; length: 16; V: TRBV7-6; size: -; DNA: TGTGCCAGCAGCTCCCTGGGAGGCGGGAGTGACTACGAGCAGTACTTC; CDR3: CASSSLGGGSDYEQYF
D: -; J: TRBJ1-5; length: 15; V: TRBV6-1; size: -; DNA: TGTGCCAGCACCGAGCTGGTGGAGAGCAATCAGCCCCAGCATTTT; CDR3: CASTELVESNQPQHF
D: TRBD2; J: TRBJ2-3; length: 15; V: TRBV2; size: -; DNA: TGTGCCAGCACCGGGTGGGGGGGGAGCACAGATACGCAGTATTTT; CDR3: CASTGWGGSTDTQYF
D: -; J: TRBJ2-7; length: 15; V: TRBV7-2; size: -; DNA: TGTGCCAGCAGCTTAGATCGGGCCTCAAACTACGAGCAGTACTTC; CDR3: CASSLDRASNYEQYF
D: -; J: TRBJ1-1; length: 13; V: TRBV5-6; size: -; DNA: TGTGCCAGCAGCCCCTCATGGGGCACTGAAGCTTTCTTT; CDR3: CASSPSWGTEAFF
D: -; J: TRBJ1-5; length: 13; V: TRBV29-1; size: -; DNA: TGCAGCATCCGGTCTGATGAAAATCAGCCCCAGCATTTT; CDR3: CSIRSDENQPQHF
D: TRBD1; J: TRBJ2-7; length: 15; V: TRBV27; size: -; DNA: TGTGCCAGCAGTTCACCGGGACAGGGGGCCTACGAGCAGTACTTC; CDR3: CASSSPGQGAYEQYF